The 3 T cell receptor beta chains below all came from one sample that was sequenced in a study of shared clonotypes between healthy human individuals. The table came from immunoSEQ multiplex PCR; TCRdb's copy has only in-frame clones and leaves some out. The data show a few hundred thousand clones, with over 75% seen just once and about 16% held by the top ten. Sequencing used memory CD8+ T cells sorted from blood. Indicated subset: CD45RO+ cells pooled with CCR7-negative TemRA cells. These receptors all come from a man aged 18 to 30 in good health.

V usage is TRBV11-2 and J usage is TRBJ2-2; 8 positions agree with TRBD1. The CDR3 is 15 residues long. The J segment lost 0 bases and the V segment lost 6 bases, leaving 3 bases of the junction unmatched. CDR1 is SGHAT, CDR2 FQNNGV, per germline. CDR3 sequence reads: CASSSQGANTGELFF. The CDR3 DNA reads as TGTGCCAGCAGTTCACAGGGGGCGAACACCGGGGAGCTGTTTTTT.

V is TRBV6-1 and J is TRBJ2-1; D unclear. The CDR3 runs 14 residues. Per the germline V gene, CDR1 is MNHNS and CDR2 is SASEGT. V lost 4 bases and J 4 bases, leaving 11 bases between the germline ends. CDR3 nucleotides: TGTGCCAGCAGTGTCTCTGGGTGGTACAATGAGCAGTTCTTC. Its protein is CASSVSGWYNEQFF.

The sample holds one count of this clone. The V call is TRBV4-3, the J call TRBJ1-5, with 7 bases matching TRBD1. From germline, CDR1 is LGHNA and CDR2 YSLEER. The CDR3 runs 15 residues. V shed 2 bases, J shed 7 bases, and the junction held 8 bases outside the gene matches. CDR3 in DNA: TGCGCCAGCAGCCAATCTTTTCAGGGGGACCAGCCCCAGCATTTT. It codes for CASSQSFQGDQPQHF.